The 21 T cell receptor beta chains reported below all come from one sample, sequenced in a study of blood T cells in healthy people across ages (dated by TCRdb to between 2014 and 2016). The library was prepared using 5' RACE. The instrument given in TCRdb is Illumina HiSeq 2500. A second PCR of 7 to 11 cycles was performed with a sample-barcoded 5' primer and a J-beta primer mix. TCRdb took the public reads, trimmed them with fastp at Q25, ran MiXCR for clone calling and kept in-frame beta chains. One record per CDR3 amino acid sequence lists the most common genes and DNA. Across this sample there are fewer than 650,000 distinct CDR3 sequences, with about 27% seen only once. Approximately 3.5% of the sample is in the top ten clones. This sample was also put to use in a study of T cells of mothers and their children.

Sequencing was done on a sample of blood. These receptors were taken from a boy aged 2-15 years in good health.

V is TRBV19 and J is TRBJ2-5, with TRBD2 identical over 12 bases. The J call may be faulty, since TRBJ2-1 better matches the DNA end. CDR3 length: 14 residues. Germline CDR1 LNHDA, CDR2 SQIVND (reference sequence). The CDR3: CASASGGAYNEQFF. CDR3 coding DNA: TGTGCCAGTGCTAGCGGGGGGGCCTACAATGAGCAGTTCTTC.

This clonotype was recorded a few times. The chain carries TRBV27 and TRBJ1-2; maybe TRBD1 (6 bases). Germline values: CDR1 MNHEY, CDR2 SMNVEV (reference sequence). This CDR3 comprises 14 residues. The V end lost 8 bases, the J end lost 3 bases, and 16 bases lay between the germline ends. CDR3 nucleotide sequence: TGTGCCAGCCGCCCGGGGGCTGCCTACTATGGCTACACCTTC. Encoded protein: CASRPGAAYYGYTF.

This clonotype has a handful of counts. The V and J genes are TRBV7-6 and TRBJ2-3, with 10 nucleotides matching TRBD2. Trimming at V came to 3 bases and at J to 3 bases, leaving 6 bases not matched to a gene. Looked up from germline, CDR1 is SGHVS and CDR2 is FNYEAQ. This CDR3 region has 16 residues. The CDR3 loop reads CASSFGLAGVTDTQYF. DNA of the CDR3: TGTGCCAGCAGCTTTGGTCTAGCGGGAGTGACAGATACGCAGTATTTT.

The rearrangement links TRBV28 to TRBJ2-7; D remains unclear. Germline CDR1 is MDHEN and CDR2 is SYDVKM. The V end lost 7 bases, the J end lost 0 bases, and 7 bases lay between the germline ends. The CDR3 runs to 12 residues. The CDR3 nucleotides read TGTGCCAGCAAGGAAAGCTCCTACGAGCAGTACTTC. Protein product: CASKESSYEQYF.

The chain links TRBV7-6 to TRBJ2-1; 11 nucleotides align to TRBD1. The CDR3 runs to 14 residues. CDR1 is SGHVS, CDR2 FNYEAQ, per germline. Losses at the gene ends were 1 base for V and 12 bases for J; bases not matched to a gene: 5. The CDR3 DNA reads TGTGCCAGCAGCTTAGAGGGACAGGGGGTTGGGCAGTTCTTC. Translated: CASSLEGQGVGQFF.

This rearrangement joins TRBV20-1 to TRBJ2-1; 7 bases line up with TRBD2. CDR3 length: 14 residues. V lost 2 bases and J lost 7; bases outside the gene matches: 8. Germline-derived CDR1 and CDR2 are DFQATT and SNEGSKA (reference sequence). CDR3 protein: CSARQAGRVNEQFF. In DNA form, the CDR3 reads TGCAGTGCTAGACAAGCGGGGAGGGTGAATGAGCAGTTCTTC.

The chain recombines TRBV29-1 with TRBJ1-5; D is undetermined. V gave up 5 bases and J gave up 0 bases, with 14 bases separating them. The V gene's germline CDR1 is SQVTM and CDR2 ANQGSEA. This CDR3 is built from 15 residues. Written as DNA, the CDR3 is TGCAGCGTTCCTCCGGGCTTTGATAGCAATCAGCCCCAGCATTTT. Translated, it gives CSVPPGFDSNQPQHF.

This clonotype was observed at least ten times. The chain recombines TRBV6-6 with TRBJ1-2, with a possible D match to TRBD1 (5 bases). V was cut by 6 bases and J by 4 bases, with 15 bases left in between. CDR1 is MNHNY, CDR2 SVGAGI, per germline (reference sequence). CDR3 size: 14 residues. The CDR3 is CASRNTQGFYGYTF. CDR3 bases: TGTGCCAGCAGGAACACGCAGGGCTTCTATGGCTACACCTTC.

The rearrangement uses TRBV11-2 and TRBJ2-7, with D tentatively TRBD2 (6 bases). Trimming removed 1 base at V and 2 bases at J, with 12 bases between. The germline gives CDR1 SGHAT, CDR2 FQNNGV. There are 15 residues in the CDR3. CDR3 sequence (DNA): TGTGCCAGCAGCTTAGTGGCAGCGGGTGCCTACGAGCAGTACTTC. Translating it yields CASSLVAAGAYEQYF.

The chain has TRBV28 and TRBJ2-1; D perhaps matches TRBD1 (5 bases). The germline V gene encodes CDR1 MDHEN and CDR2 SYDVKM. Trimming removed 1 base at V and 13 bases at J, with 11 bases between. The CDR3 totals 12 residues. DNA for the CDR3: TGTGCCAGCAGTTTATCCCCAGACAGCCAGTTCTTC. Translation: CASSLSPDSQFF.

The J gene is TRBJ1-1, the V gene TRBV24-1; 8 bases are a match to TRBD1. With 3 bases clipped from V and 0 bases from J, the junction kept 5 bases outside the gene matches. This CDR3 has 16 residues. Germline V lookup: CDR1 KGHDR, CDR2 SFDVKD. In DNA, the CDR3 is TGTGCCACCAGTGATAGGACAGGGTTCATGAACACTGAAGCTTTCTTT. Amino acid sequence: CATSDRTGFMNTEAFF.

V gene TRBV29-1 combines with J gene TRBJ1-1, with D unresolved. The germline V and J ends were trimmed by 7 bases and 3 bases, with 18 bases remaining between them. From germline, CDR1 is SQVTM and CDR2 ANQGSEA. There are 14 residues in the CDR3. The CDR3 loop is CSARTPPGDTEAFF. Here the CDR3 DNA reads TGCAGCGCCCGGACGCCACCTGGAGACACTGAAGCTTTCTTT.

This clonotype has more than one count but fewer than ten. The gene calls are TRBV4-1 and TRBJ2-2, with 8 nucleotides matching TRBD2. This CDR3 comprises 14 residues. Germline V lookup: CDR1 MGHRA, CDR2 YSYEKL. V trimming: 6 bases; J trimming: 5 bases; junction bases outside the gene matches: 5. The CDR3 region is CASRGAGVTGELFF. The CDR3 coding sequence is TGCGCCAGCAGGGGAGCGGGGGTTACCGGGGAGCTGTTTTTT.

This clonotype was seen only a few times. DNA of the CDR3: TGCGCCAGCAGCTTGCCGATAGCGGGGGGCTCGAACACCGGGGAGCTGTTTTTT. Encoded protein: CASSLPIAGGSNTGELFF. The rearrangement joins TRBV5-1 to TRBJ2-2; 10 bases fit TRBD2. The V and J ends lost 1 base and 0 bases, in that order; junction bases with no gene match: 6. Germline values: CDR1 SGHRS, CDR2 YFSETQ. The CDR3 loop spans 18 amino acids.

The chain recombines TRBV29-1 with TRBJ1-2; D unclear. Trimming took 6 bases from V and 2 from J, leaving 16 bases between them. The CDR3 length is 14 residues. Germline CDR1 and CDR2: SQVTM and ANQGSEA. The CDR3 sequence is CSVGGGFPNYGYTF. CDR3 nucleotides: TGCAGCGTGGGTGGAGGGTTTCCCAACTATGGCTACACCTTC.

The chain links TRBV11-2 to TRBJ2-2; weak D call: TRBD2 (7 bases). From germline, CDR1 is SGHAT and CDR2 FQNNGV. V lost 7 bases to trimming and J lost 6 bases, with 15 bases between them. This CDR3 spans 14 amino acids. The CDR3 DNA reads TGTGCCAGCACTTTGGGGGGGACACCCGGGGAGCTGTTTTTT. Residues: CASTLGGTPGELFF.

The chain uses TRBV29-1 and TRBJ2-6; no definite D call. This CDR3 is 13 amino acids long. Per germline, CDR1 SQVTM and CDR2 ANQGSEA. Deletions cut 4 bases from V and 1 base from J, with 5 bases between. CDR3 nucleotide sequence: TGCAGCGTTGCGACATCTGGGGCCAACGTCCTGACTTTC. Amino acid sequence: CSVATSGANVLTF.

This sequence joins TRBV9 and TRBJ2-4; 9 bases are a match to TRBD1. V dropped 4 bases and J dropped 1; count of bases not matched to a gene: 6. This CDR3 has 16 residues. Germline assignment: CDR1 SGDLS and CDR2 YYNGEE. The CDR3 loop reads CASSTGQGTAKNIQYF. CDR3 bases: TGTGCCAGCAGCACGGGACAGGGTACGGCCAAAAACATTCAGTACTTC.

The chain joins TRBV20-1 to TRBJ1-1; maybe TRBD1 (6 bases). Germline CDR1 DFQATT, CDR2 SNEGSKA (reference sequence). V lost 5 bases and J 9 bases, leaving 13 bases between the germline ends. The CDR3 loop spans 11 amino acids. The CDR3 protein is CSAWTVEKAFF. CDR3 nucleotides: TGCAGTGCTTGGACAGTCGAAAAAGCTTTCTTT.

V is TRBV14 and J is TRBJ2-3; no reliable D call. There are 16 residues in the CDR3. From germline, CDR1 is SGHDN and CDR2 FVKESK. The V and J ends lost 1 base and 4 bases respectively, with 15 bases between them. The CDR3 DNA sequence: TGTGCCAGCAGCCAAGGAGGAACAGTTATCTCAGATACGCAGTATTTT. It yields the protein CASSQGGTVISDTQYF.

This chain's CDR3 is CSAGPSGSTDTQYF. CDR3 nucleotide sequence: TGCAGTGCAGGGCCTAGCGGTAGCACAGATACGCAGTATTTT. The chain recombines TRBV20-1 with TRBJ2-3, with 7 bases matching TRBD2. CDR3 size: 14 residues. Germline V CDR1 and CDR2: DFQATT, SNEGSKA (reference sequence). The ends lost 6 bases at V and 0 bases at J; junction bases unmatched: 6.